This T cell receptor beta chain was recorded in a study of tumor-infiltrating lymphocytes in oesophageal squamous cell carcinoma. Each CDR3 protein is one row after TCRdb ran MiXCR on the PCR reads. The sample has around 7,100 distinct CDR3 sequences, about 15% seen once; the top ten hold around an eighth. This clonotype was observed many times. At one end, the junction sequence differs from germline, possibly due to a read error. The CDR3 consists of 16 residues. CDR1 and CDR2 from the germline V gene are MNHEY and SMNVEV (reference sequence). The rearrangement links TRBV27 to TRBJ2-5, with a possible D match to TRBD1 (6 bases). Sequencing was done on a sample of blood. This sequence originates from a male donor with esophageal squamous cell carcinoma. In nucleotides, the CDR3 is TGTGCCAGCAGTAGGTTGCAGGGGCGGATAAATTCACCCCTCCACTTC. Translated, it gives CASSRLQGRINSPLHF.